One T cell receptor (beta chain) is described in this entry. Its antigen remains undetermined. At one end, the junction sequence differs from germline, possibly due to a read error. Total RNA and DNA were co-extracted without cell sorting from around 20-30 mg of bulk tissue using the AllPrep DNA/RNA mini kit. Surgical resection was performed in China between November 2015 and 2016 on about 5 patients with histopathologically diagnosed primary liver carcinoma. At the time of sampling, the patients were treatment-naive and had chronic HBV infection. Each tumor was sampled at five spatially separated regions: the tumor centre plus the superior, inferior, left-lateral and right-lateral poles. Histological examination found more than 90% viable tumor cells in every tumor sample. Each fresh piece of tumor and adjacent tissue was cut in two, with one half stored in RNAlater at -80 degrees C and the other half sent for histology.

The data are from a study of tumor-infiltrating lymphocytes in primary liver carcinoma (dated 2017 in TCRdb). With regard to the full study: Of the five patients (three men and two women, aged 30 to 69 years), four had hepatocellular carcinoma and one had combined HCC and intrahepatic cholangiocarcinoma. The five patients had tumors of stage T1-T3 N0M0, with maximum diameters ranging from about 4 to 11 cm. Each sample produced about 3.5 to 8 million productive TCRbeta reads, and read depth showed no significant difference between tissue types. Across five regions of each liver tumor, along with adjacent normal tissue and blood, the study brought together TCRbeta repertoire sequencing, expression microarrays and whole-exome sequencing. A total of approximately 35 specimens from 5 patients, comprising approximately 25 tumor regions, 5 adjacent noncancerous liver tissues and 5 peripheral blood samples, were covered by TCRbeta repertoire sequencing. Agilent mRNA microarray profiling was performed on the 25 tumor region samples to relate TCRbeta repertoire diversity to the local molecular phenotype. Technical replicate repertoires showed high reproducibility, with mean shared-clone rates roughly 0.89 and correlation coefficients above 0.95.

The investigation overall reported the following: Bulk unsorted samples precluded comparing CD4+ and CD8+ T cell repertoires. A significantly larger repertoire fraction was made up by the top 250 clones in tumors than in blood (p = 0.039). Only five patients were included in the study, and the authors note that the findings should be validated in a larger study. Only the TCR beta chain was sequenced, which likely underestimates true repertoire diversity because unpaired alpha chains were not captured. Just about 8-25% of top clones turned up in all five regions of a tumor, which suggests spatial heterogeneity among tumor-infiltrating T cells. Repertoire overlap was higher between tumor regions (mean about 35%) than tumor-adjacent (around 17%) or tumor-blood (approximately 15%) pairs, consistent with antigen-driven expansion.

Using a constant-region primer and ProtoScript II reverse transcriptase, TCRbeta-specific cDNA was reverse-transcribed from 500 ng total RNA. Construction of the TCRbeta libraries relied on three nested rounds of multiplex PCR, following a slightly modified ARM-PCR procedure. Each of the first two PCR rounds ran for about 9 cycles and used multiplex TRBV1-TRBV30 forward primers together with a Cbeta reverse primer. Sample barcodes and Illumina adapters were added in a final 25-cycle PCR using Deep VentR polymerase. Before sequencing, amplicons of 200-500 bp were purified from gel using a QIAquick gel extraction kit. An Illumina HiSeq 2500 was used to sequence the TCRbeta amplicons, generating 250-bp paired-end reads. Regarding the original processing steps: Reads were quality-trimmed with Trimmomatic v0.33, and paired reads were merged with FLASH v1.2.11 to recover full CDR3 sequences. V, D and J germline segments were assigned to the rearranged TCRbeta sequences by MiGEC v1.2.1b. VDJtools v1.0.0 computed clonotype statistics and Shannon-Wiener diversity indices. Except for diversity analysis, only the 250 most abundant clonotypes of each sample were used in subsequent analyses to reduce sampling bias. Using fastp at Q25 and MiXCR, TCRdb reprocessed the public reads and kept productive beta chains. Rows with one shared CDR3 protein collapse into an entry with the most common genes and DNA. TCRdb's processing, not the authors', yielded these V and J calls. This sample gives fewer than 200,000 distinct CDR3 sequences in total; over 80% of them show up just once. The biggest ten clones account for around 18% of the sample.

From cysteine to phenylalanine, the CDR3 is 15 amino acids long. Only the CDR3 DNA is retained, 45 bases long and in frame from the first base. As encoded in the germline V gene, CDR1 is LGHNA while CDR2 is YSLEER. The receptor was derived from a man between 40 and 49 years old with primary liver carcinoma and hepatitis B virus infection. The sequence joins TRBV4-3 to TRBJ2-4, with 7 junctional bases fitting TRBD1. The J call may be in error: the DNA end matches TRBJ2-1 better. Sequenced material: tumor tissue from primary liver carcinoma. The DNA sequence reads TGTGCCAGCAGCGTTGAGATAGGGGGCCCTGGCATTCAGTTCTTC. It codes for CASSVEIGGPGIQFF.